The sequence of this T cell receptor (beta chain) was determined in a study of chemoradiotherapy in HPV16-positive cancers. Study-wide context: Candidate HPV-specific clones and shared TCR motifs came from a couple of HPV16-positive patients. Study observations and caveats: Candidate HPV-specific clones and E7-related TCR motifs grew in tumor during treatment.

Clones were sequenced by immunoSEQ multiplex PCR, and TCRdb holds only the in-frame ones, with some missing. Among about 7,400 clones, approximately 74% were seen once, and the ten largest hold roughly 16%. Repertoires were sampled repeatedly during chemoradiotherapy. With regard to this clone: Its antigen is not identified.

This sequence originates from a human donor with HPV-associated anogenital cancer. This sample comprised tumor tissue, obtained from a patient who underwent chemoradiotherapy.

CDR3 DNA sequence: TGTGCCAGTAGCCCCAGGGACACCTCCGCCAAAAACATTCAGTACTTC. Amino acids: CASSPRDTSAKNIQYF. The chain recombines TRBV19 with TRBJ2-4; D is perhaps TRBD1 (6 bases). The CDR3 runs 16 residues. The V gene lost 6 bases and the J gene lost 1 base, with 16 bases spanning the gap. Germline V CDR1 and CDR2: LNHDA, SQIVND (reference sequence).